A few counts support the clone carrying this TCR beta chain. Its specificity is not known. This specimen comes from a study of T cells after yellow fever vaccination. Template switching by 5'RACE produced TCR cDNA, adding a universal primer site and UMIs. TCRdb re-called the 5' RACE reads through MiXCR, storing one row per CDR3 protein. The table lists 250,000 to 300,000 distinct CDR3 sequences, 8.5% to 10% of them singletons. Overall study findings and caveats: Most clones from primary vaccination were detected again post-booster (roughly 96% CD4, about 88% CD8).

The V gene's germline CDR1 is MNHEY and CDR2 SVGAGI. V dropped 4 bases and J dropped 8; count of bases not matched to a gene: 7. The CDR3 has 15 residues. This rearrangement joins TRBV6-5 to TRBJ2-4; 11 nucleotides agree with TRBD2. Material: CD4+ T cells sorted from PBMCs, obtained 5 days after the yellow fever booster vaccination. The source of this sequence is a man aged 18 to 29 who received the YFV17D yellow fever vaccine. The CDR3 here is CASSSLAGGPDIQYF. The CDR3 bases are TGTGCCAGCAGTTCCTTAGCGGGGGGGCCGGACATTCAGTACTTC.